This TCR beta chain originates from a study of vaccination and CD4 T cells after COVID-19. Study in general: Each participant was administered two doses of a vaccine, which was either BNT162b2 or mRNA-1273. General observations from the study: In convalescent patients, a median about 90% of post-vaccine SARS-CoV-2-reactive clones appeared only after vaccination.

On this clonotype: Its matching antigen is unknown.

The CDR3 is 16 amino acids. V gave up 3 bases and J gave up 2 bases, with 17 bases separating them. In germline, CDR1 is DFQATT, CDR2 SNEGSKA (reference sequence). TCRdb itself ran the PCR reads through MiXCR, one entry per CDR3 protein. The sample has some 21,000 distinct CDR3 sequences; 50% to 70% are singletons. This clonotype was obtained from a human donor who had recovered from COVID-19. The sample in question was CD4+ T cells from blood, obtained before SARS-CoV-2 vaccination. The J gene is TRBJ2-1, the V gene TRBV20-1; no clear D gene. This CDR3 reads CSARVVTSGPYNEQFF. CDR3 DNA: TGCAGTGCTAGGGTCGTAACCTCCGGACCCTACAATGAGCAGTTCTTC.